This TCR beta chain is drawn from a study of molecular identifiers for immune sequencing clone quantification. Germline CDR1 is SEHNR and CDR2 is FQNEAQ (reference sequence). The CDR3 runs 16 residues. V lost 5 bases to trimming and J lost 8 bases; unmatched junction nucleotides: 11. Broader study findings: Clones that had above 20 RNA copies took up over 99% of effector molecules but under 1% in naive cells.

Previously described methods and listed TCR primers were used for bulk TCR libraries. One entry per CDR3 protein results from TCRdb running MiXCR on the PCR reads. The data contain 300,000 to 400,000 distinct CDR3 sequences, roughly a fifth of them singletons. This clonotype has more than one count but fewer than ten. Its antigen is unidentified. Sorted naive CD8 T cells, about 20,000 to 1,100,000, were sequenced from 10%, 30% or 50% RNA. The sequence was obtained from a human donor in good health. Some libraries in this study had Jurkat cell RNA spiked in. This chain links TRBV7-9 with TRBJ1-4; the match to TRBD1 covers 10 bases. Specimen: naive CD8+ T cells from blood, with Jurkat cell RNA spiked in. Subset described: FACS-sorted CD8+CD4-CCR7+CD45RA+ naive T cells. The CDR3 loop reads CASSATRDRGLEKLFF. As DNA, the CDR3 is TGTGCCAGCAGCGCCACCCGGGACAGGGGCCTCGAAAAACTGTTTTTT.